The next 28 T cell receptor beta chains were all read from a single sample in a study of regulatory T cells in long-lasting Graves disease. Both iRepertoire HTBI primers and Arm-PCR of CDR3 regions were used to build the TCR beta libraries. MiXCR was run by TCRdb on the multiplex PCR reads, yielding one entry per CDR3 protein. The sample has approximately 400,000 distinct CDR3 sequences, approximately 25% seen once. As to time point: persistent/refractory GD, antithyroid drugs over 5 years with positive TRAb. PBMC RNA served as the TCR library source. The sequenced sample was peripheral blood mononuclear cells (PBMCs), obtained when the disease was refractory, from a patient treated with antithyroid drugs. The receptor source for this set is a woman aged 40-49 years with Graves disease.

This clonotype turned up a few times. V gene TRBV5-6 combines with J gene TRBJ2-4, with D possibly matching TRBD2 (5 bases). In germline, CDR1 is SGHDT, CDR2 YYEEEE. The CDR3 spans 17 residues. Trimming left V 1 base short and J 0 bases short, with 14 bases between. CDR3 sequence (DNA): TGTGCCAGCAGCTTGACGAGGAAAGGACTAGCCAAAAACATTCAGTACTTC. Translated: CASSLTRKGLAKNIQYF.

The chain employs TRBV20-1 and TRBJ2-5; TRBD2 is a possible D gene (6 bases). CDR3 length equals 15 residues. In germline, CDR1 is DFQATT, CDR2 SNEGSKA (reference sequence). V was cut by 3 bases and J by 4 bases, with 18 bases left in between. The CDR3: CSARGKGVGGETQYF. The DNA for the CDR3 is TGCAGTGCTAGGGGCAAGGGCGTGGGGGGAGAGACCCAGTACTTC.

The sample holds many counts of this clonotype. The chain uses TRBV20-1 and TRBJ2-7, with D maybe TRBD1 (5 bases). Germline CDR1 reads DFQATT; CDR2 reads SNEGSKA (reference sequence). The length of the CDR3 is 14 residues. V lost 0 bases and J lost 5, with 14 bases in between. The CDR3 DNA is TGCAGTGCTAGAGACTGGGTGGGGCGCGACGAGCAGTACTTC. This translates into CSARDWVGRDEQYF.

In this sample, this clonotype turned up a few times. The gene calls are TRBV7-8 and TRBJ1-1, with D possibly TRBD1 on 5 matching bases. Germline-derived CDR1 and CDR2 are SGHVS and FQNEAQ. The CDR3 spans 14 residues. Trimming removed 5 bases from V and 1 base from J, with 11 bases in between. This chain's CDR3 is CASSLARGNTEAFF. CDR3 nucleotide sequence: TGTGCCAGCAGCCTGGCGAGGGGGAACACTGAAGCTTTCTTT.

This rearrangement joins TRBV28 to TRBJ1-5; D perhaps matches TRBD1 (6 bases). The CDR3 consists of 15 residues. The V end lost 7 bases, the J end lost 0 bases, and 13 bases lay between the germline ends. From germline, CDR1 is MDHEN and CDR2 SYDVKM. CDR3 protein: CASTETGDSNQPQHF. DNA for the CDR3: TGTGCCAGCACGGAGACAGGTGATAGCAATCAGCCCCAGCATTTT.

This clonotype was seen only a few times. V gene TRBV11-2 combines with J gene TRBJ2-7, with 12 bases that match TRBD2. V trimming: 0 bases; J trimming: 6 bases; junction bases outside the gene matches: 3. The CDR3 covers 15 residues. The germline V gene encodes CDR1 SGHAT and CDR2 FQNNGV. The CDR3, as DNA: TGTGCCAGCAGCTTAGAGACTAGCGGGAGCATCGAGCAGTACTTC. Translation: CASSLETSGSIEQYF.

This clonotype was recorded at least ten times. This chain connects TRBV6-5 to TRBJ2-6; maybe TRBD1 (6 bases). Germline CDR1 reads MNHEY; CDR2 reads SVGAGI. This CDR3 is 19 amino acids long. The V and J ends lost 2 bases and 4 bases respectively, with 21 bases between them. The DNA for the CDR3 is TGTGCCAGCAGTTACCGACGGGACACAGTGTACTCCGGGGCCAACGTCCTGACTTTC. This translates into CASSYRRDTVYSGANVLTF.

The chain employs TRBV2 and TRBJ1-1; D is undetermined. Trimming left V 6 bases short and J 0 bases short, with 8 bases between. This CDR3 has 13 residues. Germline lookup yields CDR1 SNHLY and CDR2 FYNNEI. CDR3 residues: CASRQDMNTEAFF. The CDR3 DNA reads TGTGCCAGCAGGCAGGATATGAACACTGAAGCTTTCTTT.

A note on this clonotype: One junction end does not reproduce the germline sequence, and a read error may be involved. The gene calls are TRBV28 and TRBJ2-7, with D possibly being TRBD1 or TRBD2 (5 bases each). The CDR3 sequence is 14 residues long. The germline gives CDR1 MDHEN, CDR2 SYDVKM. CDR3 nucleotides: TGTGCCGGCAGACTGGGACCTTGGAGCTACGAGCAGTACTTC. This gives the protein CAGRLGPWSYEQYF.

This clonotype was found many times. V is TRBV19 and J is TRBJ1-5; D is perhaps TRBD1 (6 bases). Deletions cut 2 bases from V and 3 bases from J, with 17 bases between. This CDR3 has 17 residues. Germline CDR1 reads LNHDA; CDR2 reads SQIVND (reference sequence). The CDR3 sequence is CASSISYVGTFNQPQHF. The CDR3 region has the DNA TGTGCCAGTAGTATATCTTATGTCGGGACATTCAATCAGCCCCAGCATTTT. The variable domain in full, completed from reference TRBV19 and TRBJ1-5, reads DGGITQSPKYLFRKEGQNVTLSCEQNLNHDAMYWYRQDPGQGLRLIYYSQIVNDFQKGDIAEGYSVSREKKESFPLTVTSAQKNPTAFYLCASSISYVGTFNQPQHFGDGTRLSIL.

This clonotype was seen at least ten times. The chain links TRBV28 to TRBJ1-4, with TRBD1 identical over 9 bases. V trimming: 5 bases; J trimming: 11 bases; junction bases outside the gene matches: 9. In germline, CDR1 is MDHEN, CDR2 SYDVKM. There are 14 residues in the CDR3. This CDR3 is CASSVGTGRRKLFF. The CDR3 region has the DNA TGTGCCAGCAGTGTCGGGACAGGGCGGCGTAAACTGTTTTTT.

The chain is built from TRBV2 and TRBJ2-1; D possibly corresponds to TRBD2 (6 bases). The CDR3 length is 16 residues. Germline V CDR1 and CDR2: SNHLY, FYNNEI. With 5 bases removed from V and 2 bases from J, the gap between germline ends came to 16 bases. This chain's CDR3 is CASSLGGSTTYNEQFF. In DNA form, the CDR3 reads TGTGCCAGCAGTTTGGGGGGATCAACAACCTACAATGAGCAGTTCTTC.

This clonotype has more than one count but fewer than ten. The chain is built from TRBV5-6 and TRBJ2-7, with unresolved D. Per germline, CDR1 SGHDT and CDR2 YYEEEE. The CDR3 extends over 12 amino acids. With 0 bases removed from V and 5 bases from J, the gap between germline ends came to 6 bases. CDR3 coding DNA: TGTGCCAGCAGCTTGGCAACGAACGAGCAGTACTTC. It is translated as CASSLATNEQYF.

The chain recombines TRBV4-1 with TRBJ2-7, with D maybe TRBD1 (6 bases). Germline V gene data show CDR1 as MGHRA and CDR2 as YSYEKL. Trimming took off 1 base at V and 5 bases at J, with 6 bases between the two ends. This CDR3 spans 12 amino acids. The CDR3 DNA is TGCGCCAGCAGCCAAGGGACAGACGAGCAGTACTTC. It specifies CASSQGTDEQYF.

This clonotype has a handful of counts. The CDR3 nucleotides are TGTGCCACCAGCAGAGACCTGGCGGCGGCCGGCGAGCAGTACTTC. Translated: CATSRDLAAAGEQYF. This chain uses TRBV15 with TRBJ2-7; D is undetermined. The CDR3 is 15 residues long. The V gene's germline CDR1 is LNHNV and CDR2 YYDKDF (reference sequence). V was clipped by 0 bases and J by 6 bases, with 15 bases between them.

The chain joins TRBV3-1 to TRBJ2-7; possible D gene TRBD1, 6 bases. With 4 bases removed from V and 5 bases from J, the gap between germline ends came to 15 bases. CDR1 is LGHDT, CDR2 YNNKEL, per germline (reference sequence). CDR3 length: 14 residues. The CDR3 sequence: CASSRGTGINEQYF. The CDR3, as DNA: TGTGCCAGCAGCCGCGGAACAGGGATAAACGAGCAGTACTTC.

This clonotype was detected a few times. The CDR3 loop is CSARPLTPRGNTEAFF. The CDR3 DNA reads as TGCAGTGCTAGACCCCTTACCCCCCGGGGAAACACTGAAGCTTTCTTT. The chain carries TRBV20-1 and TRBJ1-1; D remains unclear. Trimming shortened V by 2 bases and J by 2 bases, and 18 bases separated the two germline ends. The CDR3 is made up of 16 amino acids. Per germline, CDR1 DFQATT and CDR2 SNEGSKA (reference sequence).

This clonotype was picked up a small number of times. The CDR3 sequence is CASSESPDYGYTF. CDR3 nucleotide sequence: TGCGCCAGCAGTGAGTCTCCGGACTATGGCTACACCTTC. The chain is built from TRBV10-2 and TRBJ1-2; no clear D gene. The CDR3 totals 13 residues. The germline V and J ends were trimmed by 0 bases and 3 bases, with 5 bases remaining between them. In germline, CDR1 is WSHSY, CDR2 SAAADI.

This chain uses TRBV25-1 with TRBJ2-3, with D unresolved. V was clipped by 3 bases and J by 2 bases, with 6 bases between them. The CDR3 runs to 13 residues. Germline assignment: CDR1 MGHDK and CDR2 SYGVNS. CDR3 loop: CASSDSFTDTQYF. CDR3 in DNA: TGTGCCAGCAGTGACTCCTTCACAGATACGCAGTATTTT.

In its sample, this clonotype was seen many times. The chain has TRBV27 and TRBJ1-1; the match to TRBD1 covers 8 bases. J lost 7 bases, V lost 3 bases, and 16 bases had no gene match. This CDR3 region has 17 residues. Germline values: CDR1 MNHEY, CDR2 SMNVEV (reference sequence). The CDR3 DNA reads TGTGCCAGCAGTTTCGATCCGGGACAGGCGAGAACCCGTGAAGCTTTCTTT. It encodes CASSFDPGQARTREAFF.

V usage is TRBV7-9 and J usage is TRBJ2-7; 11 nucleotides align to TRBD2. After removal of 4 bases from V and 7 bases from J, the junction contained 3 bases not matched to a gene. The CDR3 is 13 amino acids. Germline V CDR1 and CDR2: SEHNR, FQNEAQ (reference sequence). CDR3 bases: TGTGCCAGCAGCTACGGACTAGCGGGTGAGCAGTACTTC. Translation gives CASSYGLAGEQYF.

This clonotype appeared many times. The chain couples TRBV12-3 or TRBV12-4 to TRBJ1-5; D gene uncertain. There are 16 residues in the CDR3. V was trimmed by 1 base and J by 7 bases, leaving 17 bases between them. The CDR3 reads CASSLDGGVKVQPQHF. As DNA, the CDR3 is TGTGCCAGCAGTTTAGACGGCGGGGTGAAGGTGCAGCCCCAGCATTTT.

This chain joins TRBV7-9 and TRBJ1-1; the D is unclear. This CDR3 has 14 residues. Germline V gene lookup returns CDR1 SEHNR and CDR2 FQNEAQ (reference sequence). V lost 7 bases, J lost 1 base, and 13 bases lay in between. The CDR3 DNA reads as TGTGCCAGCACCCCCGAGCAATGGAACACTGAAGCTTTCTTT. Its protein is CASTPEQWNTEAFF. The whole variable domain, remainder taken from reference TRBV7-9 and TRBJ1-1, is DTGVSQNPRHKITKRGQNVTFRCDPISEHNRLYWYRQTLGQGPEFLTYFQNEAQLEKSRLLSDRFSAERPKGSFSTLEIQRTEQGDSAMYLCASTPEQWNTEAFFGQGTRLTVV.

This clonotype has at least ten counts. The chain joins TRBV28 to TRBJ1-4, with TRBD1 identical over 7 bases. This CDR3 has 16 amino acids. Germline CDR1 reads MDHEN; CDR2 reads SYDVKM. J was trimmed by 7 bases and V by 4 bases; bases with no gene match: 12. CDR3 sequence: CASSSLRQGRSEKLFF. The CDR3 region has the DNA TGTGCCAGCAGTTCGCTTAGACAGGGAAGGAGTGAAAAACTGTTTTTT.

In its sample, this clonotype was seen many times. The CDR3 nucleotides read TGTGCCAGCAGACTAGGGACCGGGGAGCTGTTTTTT. It encodes CASRLGTGELFF. The genes are TRBV11-2 and TRBJ2-2; D might be TRBD2 (5 bases). The CDR3 totals 12 residues. V lost 6 bases and J lost 5, with 7 bases in between. Germline loops: CDR1 SGHAT, CDR2 FQNNGV.

As for this clonotype: A much larger clone sits a single nucleotide away, making a read error possible. No conserved phenylalanine or tryptophan ends this CDR3, so it is likely a read error. V gene TRBV27 combines with J gene TRBJ2-7, with 7 bases aligning to TRBD2. Trimming removed 2 bases from V and 2 bases from J; junction bases left unmatched: 3. Germline V gives CDR1 MNHEY, CDR2 SMNVEV (reference sequence). The CDR3 covers 14 residues. Here the CDR3 reads CASSLSGMPYEQYY. The CDR3 region has the DNA TGTGCCAGCAGTTTAAGCGGGATGCCCTACGAGCAGTACTAC.

V and J are TRBV20-1 and TRBJ1-4; no firm D call. Germline assignment: CDR1 DFQATT and CDR2 SNEGSKA (reference sequence). The CDR3 has 13 amino acids. Trimming left V 5 bases short and J 8 bases short, with 15 bases between. CDR3 nucleotides: TGCAGTGCTCTAGGAGGCTGGGGAGAAAAACTGTTTTTT. Protein sequence: CSALGGWGEKLFF.

The V gene is TRBV28, the J gene TRBJ2-7, with 7 bases identical to TRBD2. Germline lookup yields CDR1 MDHEN and CDR2 SYDVKM. V trimming: 6 bases; J trimming: 4 bases; junction bases outside the gene matches: 21. CDR3 length: 18 residues. DNA for the CDR3: TGTGCCAGCAGCCACAACCCCAGGGCGCGGGAGAAGGAATACGAGCAGTACTTC. Amino acids: CASSHNPRAREKEYEQYF.